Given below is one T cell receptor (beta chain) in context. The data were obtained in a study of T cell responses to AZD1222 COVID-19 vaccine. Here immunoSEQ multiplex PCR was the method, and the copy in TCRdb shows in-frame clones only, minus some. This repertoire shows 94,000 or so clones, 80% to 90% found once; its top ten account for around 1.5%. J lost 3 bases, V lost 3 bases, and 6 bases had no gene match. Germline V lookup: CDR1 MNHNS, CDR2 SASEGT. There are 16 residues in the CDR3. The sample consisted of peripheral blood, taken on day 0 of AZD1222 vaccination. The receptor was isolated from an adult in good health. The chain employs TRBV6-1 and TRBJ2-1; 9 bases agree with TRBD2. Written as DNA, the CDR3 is TGTGCCAGCAGTGAGCAGGCGGGGGGGCACTACAATGAGCAGTTCTTC. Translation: CASSEQAGGHYNEQFF.